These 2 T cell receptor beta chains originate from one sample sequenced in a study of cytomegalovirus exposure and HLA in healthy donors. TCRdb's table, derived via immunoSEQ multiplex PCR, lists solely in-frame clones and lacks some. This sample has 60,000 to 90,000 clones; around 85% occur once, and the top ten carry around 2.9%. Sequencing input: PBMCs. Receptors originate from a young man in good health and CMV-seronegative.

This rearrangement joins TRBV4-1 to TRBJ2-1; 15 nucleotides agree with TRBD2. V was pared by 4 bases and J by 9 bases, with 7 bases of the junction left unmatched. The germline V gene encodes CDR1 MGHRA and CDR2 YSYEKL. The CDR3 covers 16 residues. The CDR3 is CASSPPGLAGGSEQFF. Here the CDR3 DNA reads TGCGCCAGCAGCCCTCCGGGACTAGCGGGAGGTAGTGAGCAGTTCTTC.

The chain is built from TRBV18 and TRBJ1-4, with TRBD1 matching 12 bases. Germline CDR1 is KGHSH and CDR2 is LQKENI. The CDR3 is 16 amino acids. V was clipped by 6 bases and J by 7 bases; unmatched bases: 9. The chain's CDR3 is CASSSGTGGSSEKLFF. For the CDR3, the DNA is TGTGCCAGCTCGTCCGGGACAGGGGGCAGTTCTGAAAAACTGTTTTTT.